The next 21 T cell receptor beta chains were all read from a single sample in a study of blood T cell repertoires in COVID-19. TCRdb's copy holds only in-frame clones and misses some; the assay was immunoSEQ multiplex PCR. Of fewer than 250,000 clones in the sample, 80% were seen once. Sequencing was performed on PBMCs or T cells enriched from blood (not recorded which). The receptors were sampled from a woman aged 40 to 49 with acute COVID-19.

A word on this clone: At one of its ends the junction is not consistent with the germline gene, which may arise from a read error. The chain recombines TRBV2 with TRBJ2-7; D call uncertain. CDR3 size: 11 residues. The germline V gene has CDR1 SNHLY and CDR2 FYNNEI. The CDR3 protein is CASSETLIGDF. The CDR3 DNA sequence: TGTGCCAGCAGTGAGACCCTCATCGGAGACTTC.

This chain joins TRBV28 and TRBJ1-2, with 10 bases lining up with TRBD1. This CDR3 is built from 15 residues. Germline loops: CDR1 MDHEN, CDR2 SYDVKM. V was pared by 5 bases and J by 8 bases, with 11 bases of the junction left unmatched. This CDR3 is CASSQGQGEVGGYTF. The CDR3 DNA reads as TGTGCCAGCAGTCAAGGACAGGGGGAAGTAGGGGGCTACACCTTC.

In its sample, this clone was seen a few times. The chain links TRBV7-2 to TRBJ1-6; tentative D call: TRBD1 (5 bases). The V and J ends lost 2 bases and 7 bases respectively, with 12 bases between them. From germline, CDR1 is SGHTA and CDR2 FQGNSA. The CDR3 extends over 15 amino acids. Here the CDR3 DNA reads TGTGCCAGCAGCTTATGGCAGGGTGGGAATTCACCCCTCCACTTT. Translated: CASSLWQGGNSPLHF.

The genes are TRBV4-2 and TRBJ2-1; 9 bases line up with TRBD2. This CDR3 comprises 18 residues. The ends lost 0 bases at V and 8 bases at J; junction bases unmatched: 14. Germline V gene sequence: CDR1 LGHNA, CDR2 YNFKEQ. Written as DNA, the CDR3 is TGTGCCAGCAGCCAAGATCTTACGGGGGTAGCGGGAGTTGATGAGCAGTTCTTC. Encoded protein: CASSQDLTGVAGVDEQFF.

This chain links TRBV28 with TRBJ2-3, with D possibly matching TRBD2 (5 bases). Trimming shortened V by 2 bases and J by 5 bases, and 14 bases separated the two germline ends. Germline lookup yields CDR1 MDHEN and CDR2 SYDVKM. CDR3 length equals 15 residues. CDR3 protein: CASSLTGNLGDTQYF. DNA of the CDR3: TGTGCCAGCAGTTTAACGGGGAATCTCGGAGATACGCAGTATTTT.

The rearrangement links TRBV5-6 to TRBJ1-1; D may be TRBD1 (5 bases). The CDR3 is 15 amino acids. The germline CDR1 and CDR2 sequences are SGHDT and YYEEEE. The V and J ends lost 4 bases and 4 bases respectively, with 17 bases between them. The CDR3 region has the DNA TGTGCCAGCAGCCCCACGGGGGAGTGGGGCACTGAAGCTTTCTTT. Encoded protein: CASSPTGEWGTEAFF.

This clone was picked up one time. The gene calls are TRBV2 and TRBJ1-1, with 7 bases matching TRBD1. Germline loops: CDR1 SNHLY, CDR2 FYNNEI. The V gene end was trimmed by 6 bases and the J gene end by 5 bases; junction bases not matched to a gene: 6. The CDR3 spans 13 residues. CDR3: CASRGQWRTEAFF. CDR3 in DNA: TGTGCCAGCAGGGGACAGTGGAGGACTGAAGCTTTCTTT. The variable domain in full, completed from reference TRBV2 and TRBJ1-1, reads EPEVTQTPSHQVTQMGQEVILRCVPISNHLYFYWYRQILGQKVEFLVSFYNNEISEKSEIFDDQFSVERPDGSNFTLKIRSTKLEDSAMYFCASRGQWRTEAFFGQGTRLTVV.

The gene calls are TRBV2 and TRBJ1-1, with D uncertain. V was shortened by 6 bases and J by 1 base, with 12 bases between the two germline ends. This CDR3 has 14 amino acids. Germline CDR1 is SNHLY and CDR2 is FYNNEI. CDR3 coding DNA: TGTGCCAGCAGGGCCACGAGAGGGAACACTGAAGCTTTCTTT. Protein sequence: CASRATRGNTEAFF.

CDR3 loop: CASSDERDSPLHF. CDR3 nucleotide sequence: TGTGCCAGCTCAGACGAGAGGGATTCACCCCTCCACTTT. The chain has TRBV18 and TRBJ1-6; no definite D call. Germline values: CDR1 KGHSH, CDR2 LQKENI. This CDR3 has 13 residues. Trimming removed 5 bases from V and 8 bases from J, with 10 bases in between.

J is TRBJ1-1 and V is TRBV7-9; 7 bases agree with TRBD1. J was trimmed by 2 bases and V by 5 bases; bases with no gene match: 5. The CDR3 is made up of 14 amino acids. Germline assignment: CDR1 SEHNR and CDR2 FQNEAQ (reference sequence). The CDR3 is CASSRRQGNTEAFF. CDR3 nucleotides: TGTGCCAGCAGCAGGAGACAGGGAAACACTGAAGCTTTCTTT. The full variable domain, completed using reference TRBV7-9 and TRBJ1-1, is DTGVSQNPRHKITKRGQNVTFRCDPISEHNRLYWYRQTLGQGPEFLTYFQNEAQLEKSRLLSDRFSAERPKGSFSTLEIQRTEQGDSAMYLCASSRRQGNTEAFFGQGTRLTVV.

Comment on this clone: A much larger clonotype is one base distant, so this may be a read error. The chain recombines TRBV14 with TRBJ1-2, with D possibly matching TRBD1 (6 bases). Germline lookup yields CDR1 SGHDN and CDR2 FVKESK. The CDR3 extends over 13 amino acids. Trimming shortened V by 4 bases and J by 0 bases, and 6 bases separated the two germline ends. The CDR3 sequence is CASSRTANYGYTF. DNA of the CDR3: TGTGCCAGCAGCCGGACAGCTAACTATGGCTACACCTTC.

The CDR3 DNA follows: TGTGCCAGTAGTAAAAATAGCGGGGGGGTCCAAGAGACCCAGTACTTC. This gives the protein CASSKNSGGVQETQYF. V is TRBV19 and J is TRBJ2-5; 11 nucleotides match TRBD2. Germline V CDR1 and CDR2: LNHDA, SQIVND (reference sequence). The V segment lost 4 bases and the J segment 1 base; nucleotides outside the gene matches: 5. The CDR3 loop spans 16 amino acids.

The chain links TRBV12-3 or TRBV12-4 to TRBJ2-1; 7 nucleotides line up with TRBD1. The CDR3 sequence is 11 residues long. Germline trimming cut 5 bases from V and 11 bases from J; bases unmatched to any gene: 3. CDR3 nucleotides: TGTGCCAGCAGTGGGGACAGTAAGCAGTTCTTC. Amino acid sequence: CASSGDSKQFF.

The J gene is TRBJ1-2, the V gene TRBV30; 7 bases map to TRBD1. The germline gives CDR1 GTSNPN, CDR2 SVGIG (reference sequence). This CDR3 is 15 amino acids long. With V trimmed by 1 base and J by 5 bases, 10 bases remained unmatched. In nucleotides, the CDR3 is TGTGCCTGGAGTGACCCAGACAGGGTAGTTTATGGCTACACCTTC. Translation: CAWSDPDRVVYGYTF.

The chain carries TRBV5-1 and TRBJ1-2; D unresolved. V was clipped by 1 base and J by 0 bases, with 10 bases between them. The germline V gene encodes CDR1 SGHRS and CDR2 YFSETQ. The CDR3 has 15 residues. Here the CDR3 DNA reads TGCGCCAGCAGCTTGTCGGTCGCCACTAACTATGGCTACACCTTC. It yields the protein CASSLSVATNYGYTF.

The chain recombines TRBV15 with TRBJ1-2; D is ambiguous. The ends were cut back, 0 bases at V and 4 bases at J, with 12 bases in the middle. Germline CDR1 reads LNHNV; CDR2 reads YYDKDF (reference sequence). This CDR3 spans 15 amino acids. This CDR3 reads CATSRETTLGYGYTF. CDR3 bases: TGTGCCACCAGCAGAGAAACAACACTAGGCTATGGCTACACCTTC.

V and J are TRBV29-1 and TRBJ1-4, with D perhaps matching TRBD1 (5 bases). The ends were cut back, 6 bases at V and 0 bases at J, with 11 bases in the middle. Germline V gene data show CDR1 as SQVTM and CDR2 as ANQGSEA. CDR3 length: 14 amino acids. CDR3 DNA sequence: TGCAGCGTAGGAGACAGAGCAACTAATGAAAAACTGTTTTTT. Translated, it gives CSVGDRATNEKLFF.

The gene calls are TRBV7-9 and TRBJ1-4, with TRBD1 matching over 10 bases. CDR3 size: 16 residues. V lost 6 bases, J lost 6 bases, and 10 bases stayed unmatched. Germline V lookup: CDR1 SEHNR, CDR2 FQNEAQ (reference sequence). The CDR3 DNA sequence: TGTGCCAGCAGTCCGACAGGGGGCGTATGGGATGAAAAACTGTTTTTT. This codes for CASSPTGGVWDEKLFF.

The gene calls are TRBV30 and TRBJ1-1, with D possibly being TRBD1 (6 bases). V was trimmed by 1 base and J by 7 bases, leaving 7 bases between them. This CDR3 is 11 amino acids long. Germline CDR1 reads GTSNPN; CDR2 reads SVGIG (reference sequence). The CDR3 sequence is CAWSADSEAFF. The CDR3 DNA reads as TGTGCCTGGAGTGCGGACAGTGAAGCTTTCTTT.

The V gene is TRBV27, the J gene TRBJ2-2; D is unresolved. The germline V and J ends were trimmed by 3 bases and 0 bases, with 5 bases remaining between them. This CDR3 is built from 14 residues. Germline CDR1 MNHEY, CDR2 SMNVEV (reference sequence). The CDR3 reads CASSLSANTGELFF. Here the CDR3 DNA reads TGTGCCAGCAGTTTGTCTGCGAACACCGGGGAGCTGTTTTTT.

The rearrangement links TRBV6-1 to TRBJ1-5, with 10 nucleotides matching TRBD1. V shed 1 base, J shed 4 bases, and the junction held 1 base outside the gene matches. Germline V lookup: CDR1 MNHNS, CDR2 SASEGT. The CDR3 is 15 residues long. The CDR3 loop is CASSEGQGANQPQHF. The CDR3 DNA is TGTGCCAGCAGTGAAGGACAGGGGGCTAATCAGCCCCAGCATTTT.